Detailed here is one T cell receptor (beta chain). This clonotype appeared a few times. There is no known antigen for this receptor. Nothing much larger sits one base from this clone, and base qualities are not available. Graves' hyperthyroidism was defined as stable when no progression to ophthalmopathy occurred over 18 months of follow-up. Hyperthyroidism patients were aged 18 to 65 years and newly diagnosed, with disease duration of less than 2 months. Any patient with an uncontrolled infection, another autoimmune disease, pregnancy or lactation was excluded. Diagnoses relied on clinical symptoms, serum thyroxine and TRAb, thyroid ultrasound and orbital computed tomography. PBMCs were separated from over 9 ml of fresh peripheral blood using Ficoll-Paque density gradient centrifugation. Trizol reagent was used to extract total RNA, and RNA quality was then checked on an Agilent 2100 Bioanalyzer.

This entry belongs to a study of T cells in Graves' hyperthyroidism and ophthalmopathy (dated by TCRdb to the late 2010s). Regarding the study in general: Peripheral blood was sampled at the time of initial diagnosis, prior to any treatment. To identify distinguishing TCR V-J signatures, a discovery cohort of about a hundred patients was used, comprising roughly 45 with Graves' ophthalmopathy and 55 to 65 with stable Graves' hyperthyroidism. Prospective prediction of ophthalmopathy was tested in an independent validation cohort consisting of about 19 hyperthyroidism patients and approximately 16 patients who later progressed to ophthalmopathy. The 90 to 100 discovery patients were randomly split 7:3 into training and test sets. The study also compared thyroid tissue and blood T-cell repertoires from more than 5 Graves' hyperthyroidism patients. Once sampling was done, hyperthyroidism patients were given methimazole at a starting dose of 30 mg daily, whereas ophthalmopathy patients were given high-dose intravenous methylprednisolone. According to the paper, TCR Vbeta CDR3 sequencing was carried out on 135 peripheral blood samples, which came from approximately 43 ophthalmopathy, approximately 78 hyperthyroidism and approximately 17 progressor patients. General findings and caveats noted by the study authors: Most expanded thyroid clonotypes (frequency above 0.001) were also detected in blood, suggesting blood repertoires may reflect thyroid immune responses. A model built on a 13 V-J signature distinguished ophthalmopathy from stable hyperthyroidism, reaching about 88% sensitivity and under 84% specificity in cross-validation and 80%/75% in testing. In validation, the model predicted progression to ophthalmopathy a median of roughly 6.5 months before onset, with approximately 71% sensitivity and just under 75% specificity. Sample size was not statistically predetermined, and investigators were not blinded to group allocation.

The CDR3 holds 14 amino acids from the cysteine to the phenylalanine. Left in the record is the CDR3 DNA by itself, 42 bases read in frame from the first base. V is cut back by 7 bases and J by 7 bases, with 4 bases in the junction unmatched. CDR1 MDHEN and CDR2 SYDVKM were looked up in the germline V gene. TCR beta CDR3 regions were amplified from RNA transcripts. The first round of RT-PCR for the TCR CDR3 was performed with the HTBI primer set and the Qiagen OneStep RT-PCR kit. Libraries were constructed in a second round of multiplex PCR, after which size selection and purification were performed. Paired-end sequencing of the libraries was performed with 100 bp reads on an Illumina HiSeq2000. For the original study's pipeline: SOAPnuke was used to process the raw data, with reads discarded if the reads contained adapters or uncalled bases, had a mean Phred below 15, or lacked an exact constant-primer or identifier match. COPE v1.2.5 was used to merge the high-quality paired reads, and each unique nucleotide sequence was defined as a clonotype. MiTCR v1.1 was used to align the clonotypes against IMGT TRBV, TRBD and TRBJ reference segments. The analysis was restricted to V-J combinations with a frequency above 0.0001, which together covered about 99% of the repertoires. The TCS score was defined as F50 (clonal expansion) divided by E x V (chaos), with BLOSUM62-based TCRdist calculated between CDR3 peptides within each V-J. Welch's t-statistics and random forest reduced 500 to 550 V-J features to about 12, which were used in a naive Bayes classifier (R e1071). TCRdb cleaned the public reads at Q25 with fastp, built clones with MiXCR and kept in-frame beta chains. Here each entry gathers all rows of one CDR3 protein and keeps the most common genes and DNA. Clone size and V and J calls follow TCRdb, not the original study. In all, the sample holds about 200,000 distinct CDR3 sequences, and roughly 18% of those were seen once. The top ten clonotypes cover about 45% of the sample.

The chain joins TRBV28 to TRBJ2-2; 12 bases in the junction line up with TRBD1. This TCR came from a man between 40 and 49 years old with Graves' hyperthyroidism. The sequencing input was blood. The DNA reads TGTGCCAGCAAGGGACAGGGGGCAAGCGGGGAGCTGTTTTTT. This is translated as CASKGQGASGELFF.